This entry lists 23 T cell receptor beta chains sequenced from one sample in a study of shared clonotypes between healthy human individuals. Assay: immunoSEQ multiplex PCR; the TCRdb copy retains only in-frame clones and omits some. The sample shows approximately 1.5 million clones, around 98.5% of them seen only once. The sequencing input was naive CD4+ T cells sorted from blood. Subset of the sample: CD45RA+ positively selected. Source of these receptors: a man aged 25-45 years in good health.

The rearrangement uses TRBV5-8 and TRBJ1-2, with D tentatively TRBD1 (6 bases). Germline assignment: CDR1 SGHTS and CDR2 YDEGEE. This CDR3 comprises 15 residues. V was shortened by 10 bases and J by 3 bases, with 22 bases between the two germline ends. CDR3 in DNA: TGTGCCTTCGGGTTCGCGGGACAAGGCTACTATGGCTACACCTTC. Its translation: CAFGFAGQGYYGYTF.

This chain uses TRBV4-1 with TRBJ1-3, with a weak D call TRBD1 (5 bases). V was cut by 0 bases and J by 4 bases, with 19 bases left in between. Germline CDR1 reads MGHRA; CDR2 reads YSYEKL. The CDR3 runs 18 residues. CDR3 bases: TGCGCCAGCAGCCAAGACCGGCTGGGCGCAGGGTCCGGAAACACCATATATTTT. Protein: CASSQDRLGAGSGNTIYF.

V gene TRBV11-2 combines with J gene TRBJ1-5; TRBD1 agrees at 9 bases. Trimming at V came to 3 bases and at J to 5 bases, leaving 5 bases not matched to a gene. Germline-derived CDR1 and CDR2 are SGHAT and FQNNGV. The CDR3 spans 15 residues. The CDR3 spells CASSFGDRAHQPQHF. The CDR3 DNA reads TGTGCCAGCAGCTTCGGGGACAGGGCACATCAGCCCCAGCATTTT.

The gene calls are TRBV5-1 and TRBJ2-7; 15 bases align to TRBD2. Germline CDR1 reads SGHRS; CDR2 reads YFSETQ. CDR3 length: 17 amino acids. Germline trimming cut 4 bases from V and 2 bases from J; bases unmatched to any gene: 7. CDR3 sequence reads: CASSPGLAGGLAYEQYF. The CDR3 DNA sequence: TGCGCCAGCAGCCCGGGACTAGCGGGAGGCCTCGCCTACGAGCAGTACTTC.

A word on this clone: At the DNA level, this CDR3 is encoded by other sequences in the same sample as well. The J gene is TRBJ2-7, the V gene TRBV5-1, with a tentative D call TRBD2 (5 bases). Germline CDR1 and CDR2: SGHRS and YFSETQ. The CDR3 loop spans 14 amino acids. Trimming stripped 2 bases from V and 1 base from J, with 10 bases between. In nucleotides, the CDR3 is TGCGCCAGCAGCTTACTAGTGTCGTCCTACGAGCAGTACTTC. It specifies CASSLLVSSYEQYF.

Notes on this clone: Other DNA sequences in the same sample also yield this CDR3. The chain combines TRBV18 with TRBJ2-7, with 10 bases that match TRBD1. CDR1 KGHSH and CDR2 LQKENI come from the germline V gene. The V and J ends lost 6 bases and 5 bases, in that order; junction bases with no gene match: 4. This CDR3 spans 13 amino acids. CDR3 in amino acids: CASSPDRGNEQYF. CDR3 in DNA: TGTGCCAGCTCCCCGGACAGGGGGAACGAGCAGTACTTC.

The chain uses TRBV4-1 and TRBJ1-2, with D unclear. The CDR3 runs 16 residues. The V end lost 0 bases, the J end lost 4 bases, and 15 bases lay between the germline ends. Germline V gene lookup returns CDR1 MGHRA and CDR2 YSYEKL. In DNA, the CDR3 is TGCGCCAGCAGCCAAGAGTCGTCAGTCGGTGTCTATGGCTACACCTTC. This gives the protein CASSQESSVGVYGYTF.

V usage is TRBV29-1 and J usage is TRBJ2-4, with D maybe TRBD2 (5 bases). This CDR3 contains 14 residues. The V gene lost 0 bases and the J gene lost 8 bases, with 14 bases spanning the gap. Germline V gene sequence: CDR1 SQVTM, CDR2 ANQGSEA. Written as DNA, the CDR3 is TGCAGCGTTGAAGAATACAGCAGAGCGGACATTCAGTACTTC. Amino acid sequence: CSVEEYSRADIQYF.

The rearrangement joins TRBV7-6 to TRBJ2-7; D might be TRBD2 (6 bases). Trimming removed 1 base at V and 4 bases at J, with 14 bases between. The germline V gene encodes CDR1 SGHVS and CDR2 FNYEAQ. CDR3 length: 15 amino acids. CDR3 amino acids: CASSLGAGKQYEQYF. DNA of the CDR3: TGTGCCAGCAGCTTAGGGGCGGGAAAACAATACGAGCAGTACTTC.

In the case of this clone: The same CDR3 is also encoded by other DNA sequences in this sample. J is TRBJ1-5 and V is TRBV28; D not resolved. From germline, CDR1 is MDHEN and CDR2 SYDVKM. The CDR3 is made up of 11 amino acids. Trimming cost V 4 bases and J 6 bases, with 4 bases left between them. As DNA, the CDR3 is TGTGCCAGCAGTTCGGGTCAGCCCCAGCATTTT. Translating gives CASSSGQPQHF. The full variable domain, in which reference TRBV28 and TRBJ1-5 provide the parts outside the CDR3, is DVKVTQSSRYLVKRTGEKVFLECVQDMDHENMFWYRQDPGLGLRLIYFSYDVKMKEKGDIPEGYSVSREKKERFSLILESASTNQTSMYLCASSSGQPQHFGDGTRLSIL.

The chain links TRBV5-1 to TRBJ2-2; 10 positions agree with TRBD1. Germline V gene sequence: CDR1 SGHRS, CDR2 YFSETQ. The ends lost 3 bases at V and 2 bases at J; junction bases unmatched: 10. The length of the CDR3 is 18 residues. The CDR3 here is CASSSRQGAAVNTGELFF. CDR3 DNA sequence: TGCGCCAGCAGCTCCAGACAGGGGGCCGCCGTTAACACCGGGGAGCTGTTTTTT.

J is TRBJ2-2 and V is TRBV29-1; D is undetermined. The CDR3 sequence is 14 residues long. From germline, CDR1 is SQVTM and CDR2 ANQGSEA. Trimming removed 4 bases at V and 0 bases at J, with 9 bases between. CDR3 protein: CSVGFVANTGELFF. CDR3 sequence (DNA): TGCAGCGTTGGATTCGTAGCGAACACCGGGGAGCTGTTTTTT.

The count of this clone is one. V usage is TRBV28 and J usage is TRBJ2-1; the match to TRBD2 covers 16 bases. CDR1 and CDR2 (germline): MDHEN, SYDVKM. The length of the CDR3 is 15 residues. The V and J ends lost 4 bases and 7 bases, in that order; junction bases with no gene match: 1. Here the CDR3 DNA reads TGTGCCAGCAGTTCGGGACTAGCGGGAGGGAATGAGCAGTTCTTC. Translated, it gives CASSSGLAGGNEQFF.

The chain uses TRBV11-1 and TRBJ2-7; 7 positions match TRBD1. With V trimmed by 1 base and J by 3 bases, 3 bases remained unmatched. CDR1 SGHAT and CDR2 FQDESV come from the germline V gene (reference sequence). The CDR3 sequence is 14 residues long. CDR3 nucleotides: TGTGCCAGCAGCTTAGAGAGGGGGCTCTACGAGCAGTACTTC. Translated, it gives CASSLERGLYEQYF.

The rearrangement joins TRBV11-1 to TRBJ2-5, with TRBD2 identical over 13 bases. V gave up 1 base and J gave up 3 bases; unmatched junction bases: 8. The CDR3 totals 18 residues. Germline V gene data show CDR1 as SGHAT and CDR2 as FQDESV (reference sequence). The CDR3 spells CASSLGTSGSPMKETQYF. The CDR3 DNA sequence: TGTGCCAGCAGCTTAGGGACTAGCGGGAGTCCAATGAAAGAGACCCAGTACTTC.

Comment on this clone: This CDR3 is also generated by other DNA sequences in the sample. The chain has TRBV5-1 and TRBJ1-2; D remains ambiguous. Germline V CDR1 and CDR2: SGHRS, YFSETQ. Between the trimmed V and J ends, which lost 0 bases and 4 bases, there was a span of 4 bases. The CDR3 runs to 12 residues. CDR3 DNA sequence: TGCGCCAGCAGCTTGGGAGCCTATGGCTACACCTTC. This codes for CASSLGAYGYTF.

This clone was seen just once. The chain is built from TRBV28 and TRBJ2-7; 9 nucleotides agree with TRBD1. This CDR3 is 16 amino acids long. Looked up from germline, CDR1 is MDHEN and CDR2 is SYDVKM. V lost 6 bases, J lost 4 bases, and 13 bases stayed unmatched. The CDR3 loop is CASSGTGPIFAYEQYF. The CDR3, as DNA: TGTGCCAGCAGCGGGACAGGGCCGATTTTTGCGTACGAGCAGTACTTC.

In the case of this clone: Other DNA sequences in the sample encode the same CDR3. The CDR3 bases are TGTGCCAGCTCGGGTTACAATGAGCAGTTCTTC. It is translated as CASSGYNEQFF. The rearrangement joins TRBV2 to TRBJ2-1; the D is unclear. Germline CDR1 is SNHLY and CDR2 is FYNNEI. Trimming stripped 8 bases from V and 4 bases from J, with 6 bases between. The CDR3 sequence is 11 residues long.

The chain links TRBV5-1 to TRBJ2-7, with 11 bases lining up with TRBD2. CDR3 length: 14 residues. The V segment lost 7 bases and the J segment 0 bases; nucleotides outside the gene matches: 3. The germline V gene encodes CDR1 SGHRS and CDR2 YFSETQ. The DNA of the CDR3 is TGCGCCAGCGGCGGACTAGCGGGCTCCTACGAGCAGTACTTC. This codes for CASGGLAGSYEQYF.

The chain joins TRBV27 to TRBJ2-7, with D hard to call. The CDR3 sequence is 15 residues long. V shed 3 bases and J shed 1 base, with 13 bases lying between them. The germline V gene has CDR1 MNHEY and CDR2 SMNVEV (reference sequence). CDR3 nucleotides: TGTGCCAGCAGTTTTCGTGTCGGCGGATCCTACGAGCAGTACTTC. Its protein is CASSFRVGGSYEQYF.

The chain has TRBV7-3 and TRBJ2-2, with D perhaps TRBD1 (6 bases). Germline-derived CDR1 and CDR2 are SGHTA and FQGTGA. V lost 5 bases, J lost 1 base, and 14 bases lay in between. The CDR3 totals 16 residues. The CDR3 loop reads CASSKPGTRNTGELFF. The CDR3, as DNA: TGTGCCAGCAGCAAACCCGGGACAAGGAACACCGGGGAGCTGTTTTTT.

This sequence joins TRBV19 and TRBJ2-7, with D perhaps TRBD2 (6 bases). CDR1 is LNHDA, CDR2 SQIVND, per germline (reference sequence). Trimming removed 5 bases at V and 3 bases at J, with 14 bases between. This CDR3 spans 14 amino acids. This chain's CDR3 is CASSRELGFYEQYF. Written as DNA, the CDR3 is TGTGCCAGTAGTCGGGAGTTGGGGTTCTACGAGCAGTACTTC.

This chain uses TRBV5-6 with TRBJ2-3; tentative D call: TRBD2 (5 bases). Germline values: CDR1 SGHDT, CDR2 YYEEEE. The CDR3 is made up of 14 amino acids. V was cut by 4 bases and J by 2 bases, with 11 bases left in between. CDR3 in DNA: TGTGCCAGCAGCCTACTAGGTTACACAGATACGCAGTATTTT. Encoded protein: CASSLLGYTDTQYF.